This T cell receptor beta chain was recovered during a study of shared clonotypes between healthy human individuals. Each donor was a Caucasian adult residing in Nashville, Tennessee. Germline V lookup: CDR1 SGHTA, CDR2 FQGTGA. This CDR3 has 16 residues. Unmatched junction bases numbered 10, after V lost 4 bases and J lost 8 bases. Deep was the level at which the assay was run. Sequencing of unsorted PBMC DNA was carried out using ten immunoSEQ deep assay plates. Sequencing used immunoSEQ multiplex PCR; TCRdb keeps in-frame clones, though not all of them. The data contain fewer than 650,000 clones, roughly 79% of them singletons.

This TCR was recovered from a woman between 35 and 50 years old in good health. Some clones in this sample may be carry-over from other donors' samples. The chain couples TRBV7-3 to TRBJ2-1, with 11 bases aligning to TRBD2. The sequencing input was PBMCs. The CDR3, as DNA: TGTGCCAGCAGCTCCCTCCTAGCGGGAGGTGTCGATGAGCAGTTCTTC. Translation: CASSSLLAGGVDEQFF.